One and the same sample provided the 28 T cell receptor beta chains below, sequenced in a study of T cell responses to AZD1222 COVID-19 vaccine. Measured with immunoSEQ multiplex PCR; TCRdb has only the in-frame clones, and not every one. The top ten clones hold 21% of a sample with about 67,000 clones, around four fifths of them seen once. The input for sequencing was peripheral blood, taken on day 0 of AZD1222 vaccination. The receptors originated from an adult in good health.

The V and J genes are TRBV28 and TRBJ1-6; D not resolved. Germline V gene data show CDR1 as MDHEN and CDR2 as SYDVKM. V lost 3 bases, J lost 7 bases, and 10 bases lay in between. The CDR3 has 14 amino acids. The CDR3 region is CASSFTLGNSPLHF. DNA of the CDR3: TGTGCCAGCAGTTTTACGTTGGGCAATTCACCCCTCCACTTT.

The rearrangement joins TRBV9 to TRBJ2-3; 14 bases align to TRBD2. V lost 2 bases to trimming and J lost 4 bases; unmatched junction nucleotides: 3. This CDR3 is built from 16 residues. Germline loops: CDR1 SGDLS, CDR2 YYNGEE. Written as DNA, the CDR3 is TGTGCCAGCAGCGTTGGGACTAGCGGGGGTCCAGATACGCAGTATTTT. The encoded protein is CASSVGTSGGPDTQYF.

The chain uses TRBV5-4 and TRBJ1-1; D is uncertain. The V end was cut by 4 bases, the J end by 3 bases, with 13 bases between. CDR1 and CDR2 (germline): SGHNT, YYREEE (reference sequence). The CDR3 runs to 14 residues. DNA for the CDR3: TGTGCCAGCAGCCCCTCGTGGGCGGACACTGAAGCTTTCTTT. It specifies CASSPSWADTEAFF.

V is TRBV30 and J is TRBJ2-6, with D unresolved. Looked up from germline, CDR1 is GTSNPN and CDR2 is SVGIG (reference sequence). CDR3 size: 14 residues. The germline V and J ends were trimmed by 5 bases and 15 bases, with 23 bases remaining between them. In DNA, the CDR3 is TGTGCCTGGGCCCACCGGATATCTCTGGGGTCCCTGACTTTC. As protein: CAWAHRISLGSLTF.

This clone occurred once. V gene TRBV27 combines with J gene TRBJ2-7; D remains unclear. V dropped 0 bases and J dropped 5 bases, with 8 bases sitting between them. Germline loops: CDR1 MNHEY, CDR2 SMNVEV (reference sequence). The CDR3 contains 13 residues. The CDR3: CASSLSRQHEQYF. CDR3 sequence (DNA): TGTGCCAGCAGTTTATCGCGGCAGCACGAGCAGTACTTC.

This clone was observed a handful of times. The chain carries TRBV7-3 and TRBJ2-1, with 12 positions matching TRBD2. The J segment lost 9 bases and the V segment lost 1 base, leaving 10 bases of the junction unmatched. This CDR3 comprises 17 residues. CDR1 and CDR2 from the germline V gene are SGHTA and FQGTGA. CDR3 DNA: TGTGCCAGCAGCTTAAGCCCGGCTAGCGGGAGGGCTAGTGAGCAGTTCTTC. Amino acids: CASSLSPASGRASEQFF.

Points on this clone: In the same sample, other DNA sequences code for this CDR3. The rearrangement links TRBV5-1 to TRBJ1-1; 8 nucleotides match TRBD1. The germline CDR1 and CDR2 sequences are SGHRS and YFSETQ. Trimming removed 0 bases from V and 1 base from J; junction bases left unmatched: 2. The CDR3 runs 15 residues. The CDR3, as DNA: TGCGCCAGCAGCTTGGATGGACAGGGGAACACTGAAGCTTTCTTT. This translates into CASSLDGQGNTEAFF.

V is TRBV7-3 and J is TRBJ1-1, with D uncertain. The germline CDR1 and CDR2 sequences are SGHTA and FQGTGA. The V and J ends lost 5 bases and 1 base respectively, with 8 bases between them. CDR3 length: 13 amino acids. CDR3 region: CASSRQENTEAFF. The CDR3 region has the DNA TGTGCCAGCAGCCGTCAGGAGAACACTGAAGCTTTCTTT.

The CDR3 sequence is CATATSASYEQYF. The CDR3 DNA sequence: TGTGCCACCGCTACTAGCGCCTCCTACGAGCAGTACTTC. The rearrangement joins TRBV15 to TRBJ2-7, with 7 bases aligning to TRBD2. Losses at the gene ends were 8 bases for V and 0 bases for J; bases not matched to a gene: 4. This CDR3 is 13 amino acids long. Germline CDR1 and CDR2: LNHNV and YYDKDF (reference sequence). Together with reference TRBV15 and TRBJ2-7, the CDR3 gives the full variable domain: DAMVIQNPRYQVTQFGKPVTLSCSQTLNHNVMYWYQQKSSQAPKLLFHYYDKDFNNEADTPDNFQSRRPNTSFCFLDIRSPGLGDTAMYLCATATSASYEQYFGPGTRLTVT.

In this sample, this clone turned up many times. The chain combines TRBV24-1 with TRBJ1-2; the match to TRBD1 covers 7 bases. V dropped 0 bases and J dropped 4; count of bases not matched to a gene: 1. This CDR3 contains 14 residues. The germline V gene has CDR1 KGHDR and CDR2 SFDVKD. CDR3: CATSDLGTVYGYTF. The CDR3 coding sequence is TGTGCCACCAGTGATTTGGGGACAGTCTATGGCTACACCTTC.

The rearrangement links TRBV4-3 to TRBJ1-4, with TRBD1 matching 7 bases. CDR1 is LGHNA and CDR2 is YSLEER in the germline V gene. The length of the CDR3 is 16 residues. V lost 0 bases to trimming and J lost 7 bases; unmatched junction nucleotides: 8. The CDR3 DNA reads as TGCGCCAGCAGCCAAGAAGGGACAGCCCCTCTTGAAAAACTGTTTTTT. It encodes CASSQEGTAPLEKLFF.

This sequence joins TRBV4-3 and TRBJ1-2; D is unclear. Germline lookup yields CDR1 LGHNA and CDR2 YSLEER. V was clipped by 1 base and J by 1 base, with 13 bases between them. There are 16 residues in the CDR3. CDR3 bases: TGCGCCAGCAGCCAAGGGACTGCGGCCCTTAACTATGGCTACACCTTC. Translated: CASSQGTAALNYGYTF.

The chain joins TRBV5-1 to TRBJ1-4; a weak D match, TRBD1 (5 bases). The CDR3 is 15 residues long. CDR1 and CDR2 from the germline V gene are SGHRS and YFSETQ. V gave up 2 bases and J gave up 8 bases, with 16 bases separating them. The CDR3 DNA is TGCGCCAGCAGCTTCGGCGGGGGGAGGGAGGAAAAACTGTTTTTT. Its translation: CASSFGGGREEKLFF.

Written as DNA, the CDR3 is TGTGCCAGCAGTCGCACGGGGGCAGGGAGGGTTGAGCCCCAGCATTTT. It encodes CASSRTGAGRVEPQHF. The V gene is TRBV3-1 (or the pseudogene TRBV3-2), the J gene TRBJ1-5; possible D gene TRBD1, 6 bases. This CDR3 contains 16 residues. Germline assignment: CDR1 LGHDT and CDR2 YNNKEL (reference sequence). The V and J ends lost 6 bases and 8 bases respectively, with 23 bases between them.

This sequence joins TRBV5-4 and TRBJ2-7; a possible D gene is TRBD2 (5 bases). Trimming left V 1 base short and J 6 bases short, with 11 bases between. Germline CDR1 reads SGHNT; CDR2 reads YYREEE (reference sequence). This CDR3 comprises 13 residues. As DNA, the CDR3 is TGTGCCAGCAGCTTGTCCGGGGTGCCCGAGCAGTACTTC. Translating it yields CASSLSGVPEQYF.

This clone was counted a single time. The V and J genes are TRBV7-2 and TRBJ2-6; no definite D call. Germline V gene data show CDR1 as SGHTA and CDR2 as FQGNSA. The V and J ends lost 2 bases and 0 bases respectively, with 8 bases between them. CDR3 length: 16 residues. In nucleotides, the CDR3 is TGTGCCAGCAGCTTATGGCCGGTCTCTGGGGCCAACGTCCTGACTTTC. Encoded protein: CASSLWPVSGANVLTF.

The J gene is TRBJ1-6, the V gene TRBV5-6, with TRBD1 matching 9 bases. The germline V gene has CDR1 SGHDT and CDR2 YYEEEE. With 4 bases clipped from V and 2 bases from J, the junction kept 7 bases outside the gene matches. The CDR3 has 17 residues. The CDR3 DNA reads as TGTGCCAGCAGCCTCTGGACAGGGGTAACCTATAATTCACCCCTCCACTTT. Translating it yields CASSLWTGVTYNSPLHF.

The chain is built from TRBV5-8 and TRBJ2-5; 10 nucleotides line up with TRBD1. The CDR3 runs 15 residues. Germline-derived CDR1 and CDR2 are SGHTS and YDEGEE. J lost 4 bases, V lost 0 bases, and 3 bases had no gene match. The CDR3, as DNA: TGTGCCAGCAGCTTGGCCGGGACAGGGGTAGAGACCCAGTACTTC. Amino acids: CASSLAGTGVETQYF.

The rearrangement joins TRBV14 to TRBJ1-1, with D hard to call. The CDR3 totals 11 residues. V lost 1 base to trimming and J lost 10 bases, with 7 bases between them. Germline V gene sequence: CDR1 SGHDN, CDR2 FVKESK. The CDR3 coding sequence is TGTGCCAGCAGCCAAGGCCCGGGAGCTTTCTTT. Protein product: CASSQGPGAFF.

CDR3 sequence reads: CASSLMTGGRQPQHF. CDR3 sequence (DNA): TGTGCCAGTAGCCTAATGACAGGGGGCCGACAGCCCCAGCATTTT. V usage is TRBV19 and J usage is TRBJ1-5; 10 nucleotides agree with TRBD1. CDR3 length: 15 amino acids. The junction had 9 bases not matched to a gene; V was cut back by 6 bases and J by 7 bases. Looked up from germline, CDR1 is LNHDA and CDR2 is SQIVND (reference sequence). The full variable domain, rest sourced from reference TRBV19 and TRBJ1-5, is DGGITQSPKYLFRKEGQNVTLSCEQNLNHDAMYWYRQDPGQGLRLIYYSQIVNDFQKGDIAEGYSVSREKKESFPLTVTSAQKNPTAFYLCASSLMTGGRQPQHFGDGTRLSIL.

The chain recombines TRBV7-3 with TRBJ1-2, with 9 nucleotides matching TRBD1. CDR3 length: 14 residues. The germline CDR1 and CDR2 sequences are SGHTA and FQGTGA. The trim removed 4 bases at V and 8 bases at J, leaving 8 bases unmatched. The CDR3 spells CASSSQGADGGYTF. As DNA, the CDR3 is TGTGCCAGCAGCTCACAGGGGGCGGATGGAGGCTACACCTTC.

V and J are TRBV27 and TRBJ1-1, with 7 bases aligning to TRBD1. V dropped 3 bases and J dropped 5; count of bases not matched to a gene: 6. The CDR3 contains 14 residues. Germline V gene data show CDR1 as MNHEY and CDR2 as SMNVEV (reference sequence). CDR3 nucleotide sequence: TGTGCCAGCAGTTTTCAAGGGGGCAGGACTGAAGCTTTCTTT. It yields the protein CASSFQGGRTEAFF.

The rearrangement uses TRBV5-6 and TRBJ1-2; TRBD1 might be the D (5 bases). Between the trimmed V and J ends, which lost 1 base and 6 bases, there was a span of 16 bases. Germline V gives CDR1 SGHDT, CDR2 YYEEEE. CDR3 length equals 15 residues. As DNA, the CDR3 is TGTGCCAGCAGCTTGATCAGGGACGGCACTCATGGCTACACCTTC. Protein sequence: CASSLIRDGTHGYTF.

The rearrangement uses TRBV28 and TRBJ1-5; D gene uncertain. V shed 2 bases and J shed 9 bases, with 8 bases lying between them. Germline CDR1 reads MDHEN; CDR2 reads SYDVKM. The CDR3 has 12 residues. Here the CDR3 DNA reads TGTGCCAGCAGTTTACAGGAGGGGCCCCAGCATTTT. Translated: CASSLQEGPQHF.

The chain carries TRBV7-9 and TRBJ2-2; tentative D call: TRBD2 (6 bases). The germline gives CDR1 SEHNR, CDR2 FQNEAQ (reference sequence). This CDR3 comprises 13 residues. V was shortened by 5 bases and J by 7 bases, with 11 bases between the two germline ends. Here the CDR3 reads CASSAQEGGELFF. CDR3 nucleotide sequence: TGTGCCAGCAGCGCCCAGGAGGGCGGGGAGCTGTTTTTT.

The rearrangement uses TRBV7-9 and TRBJ2-1; 7 bases match TRBD2. CDR3 length: 16 amino acids. Germline V gene lookup returns CDR1 SEHNR and CDR2 FQNEAQ (reference sequence). V dropped 3 bases and J dropped 6; count of bases not matched to a gene: 11. CDR3 loop: CASSFPEWDYANEQFF. The CDR3 DNA sequence: TGTGCCAGCAGCTTTCCTGAATGGGACTACGCCAATGAGCAGTTCTTC.

V gene TRBV27 combines with J gene TRBJ1-2, with a tentative D call TRBD1 (5 bases). The germline gives CDR1 MNHEY, CDR2 SMNVEV (reference sequence). V was clipped by 2 bases and J by 0 bases, with 7 bases between them. The CDR3 consists of 14 residues. CDR3 bases: TGTGCCAGCAGTTTAGGGGGGGCTAACTATGGCTACACCTTC. Its protein product is CASSLGGANYGYTF.

V and J are TRBV2 and TRBJ1-4, with D maybe TRBD1 (5 bases). CDR3 length equals 14 residues. Per germline, CDR1 SNHLY and CDR2 FYNNEI. V lost 1 base and J lost 7, with 10 bases in between. CDR3 nucleotides: TGTGCCAGCAGTGAAGTAGGGGTTGGTGAAAAACTGTTTTTT. This translates into CASSEVGVGEKLFF. Using reference TRBV2 and TRBJ1-4 for the parts outside the CDR3, the full variable domain is EPEVTQTPSHQVTQMGQEVILRCVPISNHLYFYWYRQILGQKVEFLVSFYNNEISEKSEIFDDQFSVERPDGSNFTLKIRSTKLEDSAMYFCASSEVGVGEKLFFGSGTQLSVL.